Sequencing of this T cell receptor beta chain was carried out in a study of blood T cell repertoires in COVID-19. Libraries were prepared by immunoSEQ multiplex PCR; TCRdb keeps only in-frame clonotypes and omits some of them. The sample carries 150,000 or so clones, roughly 89% recorded once. Trimming removed 6 bases from V and 5 bases from J, with 19 bases in between. The CDR3 consists of 15 residues. Per the germline V gene, CDR1 is MDHEN and CDR2 is SYDVKM. This clone was counted once. The sequence was obtained from a man aged 55 to 70 with active or convalescent COVID-19. The sequenced sample consisted of peripheral blood. The chain is built from TRBV28 and TRBJ2-5; maybe TRBD1 (7 bases). CDR3 amino acids: CASSPRGTPGETQYF. For the CDR3, the DNA is TGTGCCAGCAGCCCCAGGGGGACTCCTGGGGAGACCCAGTACTTC.